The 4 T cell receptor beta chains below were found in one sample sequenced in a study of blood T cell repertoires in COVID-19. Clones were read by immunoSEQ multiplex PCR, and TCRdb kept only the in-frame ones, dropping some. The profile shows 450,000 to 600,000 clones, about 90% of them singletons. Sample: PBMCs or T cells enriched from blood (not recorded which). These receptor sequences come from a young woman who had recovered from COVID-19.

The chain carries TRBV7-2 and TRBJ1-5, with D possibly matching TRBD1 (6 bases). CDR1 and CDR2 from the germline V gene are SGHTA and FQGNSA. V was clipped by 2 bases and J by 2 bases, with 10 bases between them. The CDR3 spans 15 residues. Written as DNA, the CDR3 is TGTGCCAGCAGCTTAAGGGGGATCGGCAATCAGCCCCAGCATTTT. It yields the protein CASSLRGIGNQPQHF.

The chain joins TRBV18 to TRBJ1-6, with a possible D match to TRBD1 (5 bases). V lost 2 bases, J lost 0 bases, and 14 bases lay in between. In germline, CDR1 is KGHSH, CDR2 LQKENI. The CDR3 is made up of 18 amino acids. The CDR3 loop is CASSPGQGFSSYNSPLHF. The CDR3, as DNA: TGTGCCAGCTCACCAGGGCAGGGTTTCAGCTCCTATAATTCACCCCTCCACTTT.

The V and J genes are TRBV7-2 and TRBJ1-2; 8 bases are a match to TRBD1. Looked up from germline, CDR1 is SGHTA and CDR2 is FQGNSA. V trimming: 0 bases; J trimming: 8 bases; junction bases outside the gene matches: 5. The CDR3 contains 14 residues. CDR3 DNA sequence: TGTGCCAGCAGCTTAGCGGTCACAGGGGGAGGCTACACCTTC. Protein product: CASSLAVTGGGYTF.

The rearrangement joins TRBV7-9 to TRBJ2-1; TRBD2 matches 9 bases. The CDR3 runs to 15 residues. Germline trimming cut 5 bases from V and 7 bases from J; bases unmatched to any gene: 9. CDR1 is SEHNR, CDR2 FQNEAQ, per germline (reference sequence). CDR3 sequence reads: CASSLSGGLGNEQFF. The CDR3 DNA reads TGTGCCAGCAGCCTCAGCGGGGGGCTTGGGAATGAGCAGTTCTTC.